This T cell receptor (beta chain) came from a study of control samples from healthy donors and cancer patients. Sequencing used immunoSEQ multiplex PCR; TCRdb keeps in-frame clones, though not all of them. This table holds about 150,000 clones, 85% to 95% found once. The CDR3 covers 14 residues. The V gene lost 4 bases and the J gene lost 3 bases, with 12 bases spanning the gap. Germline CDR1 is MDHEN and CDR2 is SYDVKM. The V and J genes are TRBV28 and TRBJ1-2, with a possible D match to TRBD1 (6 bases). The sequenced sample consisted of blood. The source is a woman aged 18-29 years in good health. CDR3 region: CASSYLGADYGYTF. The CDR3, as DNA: TGTGCCAGCAGTTACCTGGGGGCGGACTATGGCTACACCTTC.